This T cell receptor beta chain is from a study of T cell responses to AZD1222 COVID-19 vaccine. Findings and limits, study-wide: The donor cohort was predominantly white British with a female majority, and clonal diversity may have been underestimated. Increased Spike-specific TCR breadth and depth were observed after two AZD1222 doses. CD4 TCRs covered the whole spike, strongest at regions 160-218 and 743-854.

Both about-4-week and about-12-week second-dose recipients were combined. Germline-derived CDR1 and CDR2 are SGHTA and FQGNSA. V lost 3 bases to trimming and J lost 2 bases; unmatched junction nucleotides: 4. The CDR3 is 15 residues long. Produced via immunoSEQ multiplex PCR; TCRdb's table is partial and in-frame only. The sample lists under 150,000 clones, around 88% occurring once. In regard to this clone: The antigen remains undetermined.

The rearrangement joins TRBV7-2 to TRBJ1-3, with TRBD1 matching over 7 bases. Sequenced here: peripheral blood, sampled 28 days after the second AZD1222 dose. The origin of this receptor is an adult who received the AZD1222 COVID-19 vaccine. CDR3 sequence (DNA): TGTGCCAGCAGCTTTACAGGGGATGCTGGAAACACCATATATTTT. It is translated as CASSFTGDAGNTIYF.